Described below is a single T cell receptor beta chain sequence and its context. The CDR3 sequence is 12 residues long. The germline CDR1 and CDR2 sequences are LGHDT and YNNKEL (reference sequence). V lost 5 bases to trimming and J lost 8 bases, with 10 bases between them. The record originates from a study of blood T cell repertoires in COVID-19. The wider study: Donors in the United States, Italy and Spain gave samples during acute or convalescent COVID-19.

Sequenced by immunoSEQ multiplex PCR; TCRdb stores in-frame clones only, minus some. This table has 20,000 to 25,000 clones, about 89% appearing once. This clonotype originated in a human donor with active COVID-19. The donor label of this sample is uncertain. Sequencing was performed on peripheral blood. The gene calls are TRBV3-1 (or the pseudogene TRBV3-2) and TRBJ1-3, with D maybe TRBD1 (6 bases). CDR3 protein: CASSEGVDTIYF. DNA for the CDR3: TGTGCCAGCAGCGAGGGGGTCGACACCATATATTTT.